The 29 T cell receptor beta chains presented below share a single source sample, sequenced in a study of cytomegalovirus exposure and HLA in healthy donors. It was with 60 Vbeta and 13 Jbeta primers that the PCR ran. Profiled with immunoSEQ multiplex PCR; TCRdb holds only in-frame clones, not every one. The table shows some 120,000 clones, with approximately 80% occurring only once. Material for sequencing was PBMCs. These receptors were taken from a man in his thirties or forties in good health and CMV-seropositive.

This clone was seen only a few times. CDR3 nucleotides: TGTGCCAGCAGCTTAGCGGGGAGGGATGGCTACACCTTC. Residues: CASSLAGRDGYTF. The V and J genes are TRBV7-6 and TRBJ1-2; no clear D. The ends were cut back, 0 bases at V and 6 bases at J, with 8 bases in the middle. The CDR3 extends over 13 amino acids. CDR1 SGHVS and CDR2 FNYEAQ come from the germline V gene.

This clone was detected only once. The V and J genes are TRBV29-1 and TRBJ2-3; TRBD2 is a possible D gene (5 bases). This CDR3 has 15 residues. V lost 4 bases and J lost 1, with 15 bases in between. CDR1 SQVTM and CDR2 ANQGSEA come from the germline V gene. The CDR3 here is CSVVSALEGTDTQYF. CDR3 coding DNA: TGCAGCGTTGTGTCGGCATTGGAGGGCACAGATACGCAGTATTTT.

DNA for the CDR3: TGTGCCAGCACCATGGACAGGGCGGGGGAAAAACTGTTTTTT. It is translated as CASTMDRAGEKLFF. The rearrangement uses TRBV2 and TRBJ1-4, with 8 bases matching TRBD1. The CDR3 consists of 14 residues. With 7 bases clipped from V and 8 bases from J, the junction kept 9 bases outside the gene matches. Germline CDR1 and CDR2: SNHLY and FYNNEI.

The rearrangement joins TRBV25-1 to TRBJ2-7; possible D gene TRBD1, 6 bases. Trimming cost V 2 bases and J 9 bases, with 20 bases left between them. Germline values: CDR1 MGHDK, CDR2 SYGVNS. The length of the CDR3 is 15 residues. CDR3 loop: CASSEEGQGPDGQYF. The CDR3 nucleotides are TGTGCCAGCAGTGAAGAGGGTCAGGGGCCAGATGGGCAGTACTTC.

This sequence joins TRBV19 and TRBJ2-1, with 9 positions matching TRBD1. The J segment lost 15 bases and the V segment lost 5 bases, leaving 14 bases of the junction unmatched. The CDR3 has 14 residues. CDR1 LNHDA and CDR2 SQIVND come from the germline V gene (reference sequence). CDR3 nucleotide sequence: TGTGCCAGTAGTGCGGGACAGGGCGGGGACCAACGGTTCTTC. Translation gives CASSAGQGGDQRFF.

V gene TRBV19 combines with J gene TRBJ2-3, with TRBD2 as a possible D gene (6 bases). From germline, CDR1 is LNHDA and CDR2 SQIVND (reference sequence). The CDR3 loop spans 17 amino acids. V was shortened by 5 bases and J by 4 bases, with 22 bases between the two germline ends. CDR3 nucleotides: TGTGCCAGTAGTTCTCCTGCGGGACTCTCAAGGCCAGATACGCAGTATTTT. Translating gives CASSSPAGLSRPDTQYF.

This clone was picked up one time. The chain is built from TRBV11-3 and TRBJ2-2; 8 bases fit TRBD2. The germline V gene encodes CDR1 SGHNT and CDR2 YENEEA. V lost 4 bases, J lost 5 bases, and 3 bases stayed unmatched. The CDR3 sequence is 14 residues long. The CDR3: CASSSGGGTGELFF. CDR3 DNA sequence: TGTGCCAGCAGCTCCGGGGGGGGGACCGGGGAGCTGTTTTTT.

The J gene is TRBJ1-5, the V gene TRBV9; TRBD1 matches 9 bases. The CDR3 sequence is 15 residues long. The J segment lost 4 bases and the V segment lost 4 bases, leaving 6 bases of the junction unmatched. Looked up from germline, CDR1 is SGDLS and CDR2 is YYNGEE. The CDR3 coding sequence is TGTGCCAGCAGCCCGACAGGGGGAGGGAATCAGCCCCAGCATTTT. This codes for CASSPTGGGNQPQHF.

J is TRBJ1-4 and V is TRBV5-6; perhaps TRBD1 as D (6 bases). The ends were cut back, 2 bases at V and 5 bases at J, with 10 bases in the middle. This CDR3 has 14 residues. Per the germline V gene, CDR1 is SGHDT and CDR2 is YYEEEE. CDR3 region: CASSLTDRNEKLFF. In nucleotides, the CDR3 is TGTGCCAGCAGCTTAACGGACAGAAATGAAAAACTGTTTTTT.

This clone was detected only a few times. The chain has TRBV5-1 and TRBJ2-2, with 8 positions matching TRBD2. This CDR3 has 15 residues. V trimming: 6 bases; J trimming: 6 bases; junction bases outside the gene matches: 10. CDR1 and CDR2 (germline): SGHRS, YFSETQ. CDR3 sequence: CASTPVYSGAGELFF. DNA for the CDR3: TGCGCCAGCACCCCGGTCTATAGCGGGGCCGGGGAGCTGTTTTTT.

The rearrangement joins TRBV6-1 to TRBJ2-5; 9 nucleotides match TRBD1. The CDR3 loop spans 14 amino acids. V trimming: 5 bases; J trimming: 5 bases; junction bases outside the gene matches: 6. Germline CDR1 MNHNS, CDR2 SASEGT. The CDR3 here is CASSKDRGGETQYF. For the CDR3, the DNA is TGTGCCAGCAGTAAGGACAGGGGCGGGGAGACCCAGTACTTC.

The chain links TRBV10-1 to TRBJ1-6, with a weak D call TRBD1 (5 bases). Germline lookup yields CDR1 WNHNN and CDR2 SYGVQD (reference sequence). V was shortened by 4 bases and J by 7 bases, with 20 bases between the two germline ends. CDR3 length: 17 amino acids. The CDR3 DNA reads as TGCGCCAGCAGTGGACAGATACCGGGAGATAGAAATTCACCCCTCCACTTT. Translating it yields CASSGQIPGDRNSPLHF.

Concerning this clone: The sample has other DNA sequences that encode this CDR3 too. V gene TRBV7-2 combines with J gene TRBJ1-2; D is uncertain. CDR1 is SGHTA, CDR2 FQGNSA, per germline. The CDR3 loop spans 13 amino acids. The V and J ends lost 0 bases and 7 bases respectively, with 9 bases between them. Written as DNA, the CDR3 is TGTGCCAGCAGCTTAGCGGGTTCGGGTGGCTACACCTTC. Translated: CASSLAGSGGYTF.

The chain has TRBV6-5 and TRBJ1-4, with D unclear. The CDR3 has 14 amino acids. Germline assignment: CDR1 MNHEY and CDR2 SVGAGI. Trimming took off 5 bases at V and 3 bases at J, with 10 bases between the two ends. The CDR3: CASSEQFANEKLFF. DNA of the CDR3: TGTGCCAGCAGTGAACAATTCGCTAATGAAAAACTGTTTTTT.

V usage is TRBV6-6 and J usage is TRBJ2-2, with TRBD2 matching 9 bases. The CDR3 loop spans 16 amino acids. Germline V lookup: CDR1 MNHNY, CDR2 SVGAGI (reference sequence). Germline trimming cut 0 bases from V and 6 bases from J; bases unmatched to any gene: 5. As DNA, the CDR3 is TGTGCCAGCAGTTACTCGGCGGGGGGGCCCCCCGGGGAGCTGTTTTTT. Translated: CASSYSAGGPPGELFF.

The rearrangement joins TRBV9 to TRBJ2-1, with D tentatively TRBD1 (6 bases). There are 13 residues in the CDR3. In germline, CDR1 is SGDLS, CDR2 YYNGEE. The V gene lost 2 bases and the J gene lost 10 bases, with 13 bases spanning the gap. CDR3 DNA: TGTGCCAGCAGCGTGTGGGGGCTAGGAGAGCAGTTCTTC. Translation: CASSVWGLGEQFF. The variable domain in full, with the rest retrieved from reference TRBV9 and TRBJ2-1, is DSGVTQTPKHLITATGQRVTLRCSPRSGDLSVYWYQQSLDQGLQFLIQYYNGEERAKGNILERFSAQQFPDLHSELNLSSLELGDSALYFCASSVWGLGEQFFGPGTRLTVL.

The CDR3 region has the DNA TGTGCCTGGACCAGTGGGCTTTTTGCCGGCACAGATACGCAGTATTTT. Its protein is CAWTSGLFAGTDTQYF. V gene TRBV30 combines with J gene TRBJ2-3, with D unresolved. Trimming cost V 4 bases and J 1 base, with 18 bases left between them. This CDR3 has 16 amino acids. Germline CDR1 and CDR2: GTSNPN and SVGIG (reference sequence).

The chain joins TRBV10-3 to TRBJ2-3; possible D gene TRBD2, 6 bases. Trimming shortened V by 3 bases and J by 1 base, and 8 bases separated the two germline ends. Germline CDR1 reads ENHRY; CDR2 reads SYGVKD. The CDR3 contains 14 residues. CDR3 nucleotides: TGTGCCATCAGTGAAATAGCGGGCACAGATACGCAGTATTTT. As protein: CAISEIAGTDTQYF.

This sequence joins TRBV10-2 and TRBJ2-1; TRBD2 might be the D (6 bases). Trimming shortened V by 3 bases and J by 3 bases, and 18 bases separated the two germline ends. The CDR3 spans 17 residues. The V gene's germline CDR1 is WSHSY and CDR2 SAAADI. For the CDR3, the DNA is TGCGCCAGCAGTGAAACGGGAACGGGACTGAACTACAATGAGCAGTTCTTC. It translates to CASSETGTGLNYNEQFF.

The genes are TRBV14 and TRBJ1-1; D remains ambiguous. This CDR3 is built from 14 residues. V was clipped by 1 base and J by 0 bases, with 6 bases between them. The germline gives CDR1 SGHDN, CDR2 FVKESK. CDR3 DNA: TGTGCCAGCAGCCAAGGAGGGATGAACACTGAAGCTTTCTTT. It codes for CASSQGGMNTEAFF.

About this clone itself: At one end the junction does not follow the germline gene, possibly because of a read error. The J gene is TRBJ2-2, the V gene TRBV30, with 9 bases lining up with TRBD2. Looked up from germline, CDR1 is GTSNPN and CDR2 is SVGIG (reference sequence). The CDR3 covers 14 residues. This CDR3 is CGLAGLFGTGELFF. Written as DNA, the CDR3 is TGCGGTCTAGCGGGGTTGTTTGGGACCGGGGAGCTGTTTTTT.

This rearrangement joins TRBV9 to TRBJ2-5, with 10 bases aligning to TRBD2. Germline V CDR1 and CDR2: SGDLS, YYNGEE. CDR3 length: 15 residues. Germline trimming cut 1 base from V and 0 bases from J; bases unmatched to any gene: 0. CDR3 sequence (DNA): TGTGCCAGCAGCGTACTAGCGGGGGACCAAGAGACCCAGTACTTC. Its protein product is CASSVLAGDQETQYF. The whole variable domain, remainder taken from reference TRBV9 and TRBJ2-5, is DSGVTQTPKHLITATGQRVTLRCSPRSGDLSVYWYQQSLDQGLQFLIQYYNGEERAKGNILERFSAQQFPDLHSELNLSSLELGDSALYFCASSVLAGDQETQYFGPGTRLLVL.

This chain links TRBV7-2 with TRBJ2-1, with TRBD2 matching 8 bases. The V gene end was trimmed by 3 bases and the J gene end by 0 bases; junction bases not matched to a gene: 7. This CDR3 comprises 17 residues. Germline loops: CDR1 SGHTA, CDR2 FQGNSA. The CDR3 spells CASSFRSGGHSYNEQFF. The DNA of the CDR3 is TGTGCCAGCAGCTTCAGAAGCGGGGGTCACTCCTACAATGAGCAGTTCTTC.

The J gene is TRBJ2-1, the V gene TRBV19; 9 positions agree with TRBD1. The CDR3 contains 18 residues. V shed 5 bases, J shed 3 bases, and the junction held 14 bases outside the gene matches. Per germline, CDR1 LNHDA and CDR2 SQIVND (reference sequence). The CDR3 coding sequence is TGTGCCAGTAGTCCGACAGGGGGGTTTAGGCTGATCTACAATGAGCAGTTCTTC. It encodes CASSPTGGFRLIYNEQFF. Together with reference TRBV19 and TRBJ2-1, the CDR3 gives the full variable domain: DGGITQSPKYLFRKEGQNVTLSCEQNLNHDAMYWYRQDPGQGLRLIYYSQIVNDFQKGDIAEGYSVSREKKESFPLTVTSAQKNPTAFYLCASSPTGGFRLIYNEQFFGPGTRLTVL.

The V and J genes are TRBV27 and TRBJ2-1, with D possibly being TRBD1 (5 bases). The CDR3 is 13 residues long. The germline V gene encodes CDR1 MNHEY and CDR2 SMNVEV (reference sequence). The ends were cut back, 5 bases at V and 4 bases at J, with 9 bases in the middle. The CDR3 is CASSRRQYNEQFF. CDR3 coding DNA: TGTGCCAGCAGTCGCCGACAGTACAATGAGCAGTTCTTC.

This chain uses TRBV30 with TRBJ1-5, with 8 nucleotides matching TRBD1. The CDR3 loop spans 13 amino acids. Germline CDR1 is GTSNPN and CDR2 is SVGIG (reference sequence). J gave up 5 bases and V 5 bases, and 5 bases lay outside the gene matches. In DNA, the CDR3 is TGTGCCTGGGCGACAGGGGAACATCAGCCCCAGCATTTT. It translates to CAWATGEHQPQHF.

The J gene is TRBJ2-1, the V gene TRBV28; 13 positions match TRBD2. J was trimmed by 8 bases and V by 6 bases; bases with no gene match: 7. Germline V gene lookup returns CDR1 MDHEN and CDR2 SYDVKM. This CDR3 region has 15 residues. For the CDR3, the DNA is TGTGCCAGCAGGACTAGCGGGGGGTTGGTGGATGAGCAGTTCTTC. It yields the protein CASRTSGGLVDEQFF.

The V and J genes are TRBV29-1 and TRBJ2-5; D possibly corresponds to TRBD2 (6 bases). The CDR3 has 12 amino acids. Between the trimmed V and J ends, which lost 3 bases and 5 bases, there was a span of 10 bases. CDR1 is SQVTM, CDR2 ANQGSEA, per germline. CDR3 nucleotides: TGCAGCGTTGATTGGCTAGCGGAGACCCAGTACTTC. Translation gives CSVDWLAETQYF.

V is TRBV7-2 and J is TRBJ2-5; D remains unclear. The germline CDR1 and CDR2 sequences are SGHTA and FQGNSA. The CDR3 loop spans 13 amino acids. The germline V and J ends were trimmed by 1 base and 6 bases, with 9 bases remaining between them. DNA of the CDR3: TGTGCCAGCAGCTTAGACTTTGAGAAGACCCAGTACTTC. The encoded protein is CASSLDFEKTQYF.